The 5 T cell receptor beta chains listed next were all sequenced from one sample in a study of blood T cells in healthy people across ages. With a J-beta primer mix and a sample-barcoded 5' primer, a second PCR ran roughly 7 to 11 cycles. A single record per CDR3 protein comes from TCRdb applying MiXCR to the 5' RACE reads. Here the sample spans hundreds of thousands of distinct CDR3 sequences, roughly two fifths being singletons. The material sequenced was blood. All receptors come from an elderly man in good health.

This clonotype occurred many times. J is TRBJ2-1 and V is TRBV18; D is ambiguous. Deletions cut 2 bases from V and 9 bases from J, with 14 bases between. The CDR3 runs 14 residues. Germline V gene sequence: CDR1 KGHSH, CDR2 LQKENI. The CDR3 coding sequence is TGTGCCAGCTCACCAAGGTCTGGGGTGGGTGAGCAGTTCTTC. Its translation is CASSPRSGVGEQFF.

This clonotype was observed a single time. The rearrangement links TRBV11-2 to TRBJ1-4; TRBD1 matches 7 bases. Germline lookup yields CDR1 SGHAT and CDR2 FQNNGV. There are 15 residues in the CDR3. After removal of 1 base from V and 5 bases from J, the junction contained 4 bases not matched to a gene. CDR3 residues: CASSLGFRGNEKLFF. Written as DNA, the CDR3 is TGTGCCAGCAGCTTAGGTTTCAGGGGGAATGAAAAACTGTTTTTT.

The chain couples TRBV7-9 to TRBJ2-1, with TRBD2 identical over 10 bases. The J call may be faulty, since TRBJ2-7 better matches the DNA end. Germline CDR1 and CDR2: SEHNR and FQNEAQ (reference sequence). This CDR3 comprises 17 residues. The CDR3 reads CASSPGASGRSYNEQYF. In nucleotides, the CDR3 is TGTGCCAGCAGCCCCGGGGCTAGCGGGAGATCGTACAATGAGCAGTACTTC.

This clonotype was counted a single time. At one end the junction does not follow the germline gene, possibly because of a read error. V and J are TRBV5-1 and TRBJ1-2; unclear D gene. The germline CDR1 and CDR2 sequences are SGHRS and YFSETQ. CDR3 length equals 14 residues. The CDR3 DNA follows: TGCGCCAGCGGCTTATATACGGAAGACTATGGCTACACCTTC. Amino acid sequence: CASGLYTEDYGYTF.

This clonotype showed up just a few times. This sequence joins TRBV7-2 and TRBJ2-7, with unresolved D. The CDR3 spans 12 residues. Trimming pared 3 bases from V and 4 bases from J, leaving 7 bases between. Germline V lookup: CDR1 SGHTA, CDR2 FQGNSA. This CDR3 reads CASSFFGYEQYF. CDR3 DNA: TGTGCCAGCAGCTTTTTTGGATACGAGCAGTACTTC.